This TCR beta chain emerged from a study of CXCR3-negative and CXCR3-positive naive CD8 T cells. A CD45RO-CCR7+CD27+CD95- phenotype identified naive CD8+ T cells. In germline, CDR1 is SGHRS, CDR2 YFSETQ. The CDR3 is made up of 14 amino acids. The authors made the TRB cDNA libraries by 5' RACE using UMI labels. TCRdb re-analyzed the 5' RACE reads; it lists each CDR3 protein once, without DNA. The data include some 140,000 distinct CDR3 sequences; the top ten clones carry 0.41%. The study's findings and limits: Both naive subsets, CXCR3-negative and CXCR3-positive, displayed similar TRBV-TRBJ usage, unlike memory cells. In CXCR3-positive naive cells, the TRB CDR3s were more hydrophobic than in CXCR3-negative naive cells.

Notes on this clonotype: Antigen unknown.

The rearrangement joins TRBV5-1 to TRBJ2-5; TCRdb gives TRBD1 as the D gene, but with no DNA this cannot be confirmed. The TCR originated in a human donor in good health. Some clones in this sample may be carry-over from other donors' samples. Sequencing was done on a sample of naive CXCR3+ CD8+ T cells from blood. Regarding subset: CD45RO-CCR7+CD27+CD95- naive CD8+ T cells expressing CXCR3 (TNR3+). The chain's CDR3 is CASSPDRAQETQYF.